The clone carrying this T cell receptor (beta chain) was detected once. The record originates from a study of blood T cell repertoires in COVID-19. On the study more broadly: The United States, Italy and Spain were the sources of the acute and convalescent COVID-19 samples.

Method: immunoSEQ multiplex PCR; TCRdb's copy keeps in-frame clones and lacks some. The sample yields 220,000 or so clones, roughly 88% seen once. The CDR3 extends over 15 amino acids. Germline values: CDR1 LGHNA, CDR2 YSLEER. V lost 0 bases to trimming and J lost 10 bases; unmatched junction nucleotides: 7. Participant reports of clinical history set cohort assignment. This clonotype was sampled from a woman in her fifties or sixties with acute COVID-19. This chain joins TRBV4-3 and TRBJ2-1, with 9 positions matching TRBD1. Source material: PBMCs or T cells enriched from blood (not recorded which). DNA of the CDR3: TGCGCCAGCAGCCAAGATGGACAGGGGAGAGAGGAGCAGTTCTTC. Protein: CASSQDGQGREEQFF.